The sequence of this TCR beta chain was determined in a study of post-analysis software for immune sequencing data. Study in general: Multiple sclerosis in the patients followed relapsing-remitting, secondary progressive and progressive-relapsing courses.

As regards this clonotype: Its antigen is still unknown.

Findings and limits, study-wide: The normalized Chao1 diversity of multiple sclerosis patients was significantly lower than that of controls. Analysis by F measure revealed that same-batch samples clustered strongly together.

Presence of unique molecular identifiers characterized the TCR beta cDNA libraries. T cells numbering roughly 1 to 10 million yielded some 520,000 cDNA molecules. TCRdb analysed the PCR reads with MiXCR anew, one entry per CDR3 protein. Here the sample spans about 560,000 distinct CDR3 sequences, 44% being singletons. The sample consisted of blood. This clonotype originated in a girl aged 5-17 years with multiple sclerosis.

The CDR3 protein is CASSYSSSQETQYF. The CDR3, as DNA: TGTGCCAGCAGTTACTCGAGCAGCCAAGAGACCCAGTACTTC. The chain combines TRBV6-5 with TRBJ2-5; D unresolved. Germline V gives CDR1 MNHEY, CDR2 SVGAGI. This CDR3 contains 14 residues. V dropped 0 bases and J dropped 1 base, with 6 bases sitting between them.